The 5 T cell receptor beta chains listed next were all sequenced from one sample in a study of human T cells and chemical hapten exposure. TCRdb analysed the RACE reads with MiXCR anew, one entry per CDR3 protein. The sample holds roughly 130,000 distinct CDR3 sequences, approximately 8.3% seen once. Time point described: healthy volunteer bleed at 2 weeks. Sequencing started from total RNA isolated from unfractionated whole blood. The sequenced material came from whole blood. These receptors came from a male donor in good health. Some clones in this sample may be carry-over from other donors' samples.

This clonotype showed up many times. The rearrangement uses TRBV19 and TRBJ2-1; 9 positions match TRBD2. The germline V gene has CDR1 LNHDA and CDR2 SQIVND (reference sequence). The V and J ends lost 3 bases and 8 bases, in that order; junction bases with no gene match: 8. This CDR3 comprises 15 residues. The CDR3 DNA reads TGTGCCAGTAGTATCGGAGCGGGAGGCCCCCATGAGCAGTTCTTC. It is translated as CASSIGAGGPHEQFF.

Points on this clonotype: It may be a read error: a sequence one base away is much more abundant. V usage is TRBV20-1 and J usage is TRBJ2-7; the D gene is possibly TRBD2 (5 bases). Germline loops: CDR1 DFQATT, CDR2 SNEGSKA (reference sequence). The CDR3 consists of 13 residues. V was shortened by 6 bases and J by 7 bases, with 19 bases between the two germline ends. This chain's CDR3 is CSARKSSCEEQYF. The CDR3 DNA reads as TGCAGTGCGCGTAAGTCTAGCTGTGAAGAGCAGTACTTC.

The V and J genes are TRBV7-3 and TRBJ2-3; 10 bases are a match to TRBD2. The germline V gene has CDR1 SGHTA and CDR2 FQGTGA. With 6 bases clipped from V and 2 bases from J, the junction kept 5 bases outside the gene matches. CDR3 length equals 15 residues. CDR3 sequence reads: CASSQLAGFTDTQYF. CDR3 coding DNA: TGTGCCAGCAGTCAACTAGCGGGATTCACAGATACGCAGTATTTT.

A few counts support this clonotype. J is TRBJ2-1 and V is TRBV19, with D possibly being TRBD2 (7 bases). CDR1 and CDR2 from the germline V gene are LNHDA and SQIVND (reference sequence). The CDR3 contains 15 residues. V lost 7 bases, J lost 4 bases, and 17 bases lay in between. As DNA, the CDR3 is TGTGCCAGTACCCCAGTACAGGGAGGGTACAATGAGCAGTTCTTC. Translating gives CASTPVQGGYNEQFF. Combining the CDR3 with reference TRBV19 and TRBJ2-1 gives the whole variable domain DGGITQSPKYLFRKEGQNVTLSCEQNLNHDAMYWYRQDPGQGLRLIYYSQIVNDFQKGDIAEGYSVSREKKESFPLTVTSAQKNPTAFYLCASTPVQGGYNEQFFGPGTRLTVL.

This clonotype was seen at least ten times. This chain connects TRBV3-1 to TRBJ2-1; TRBD2 agrees at 8 bases. The germline V gene encodes CDR1 LGHDT and CDR2 YNNKEL (reference sequence). The junction had 4 bases not matched to a gene; V was cut back by 2 bases and J by 4 bases. This CDR3 contains 15 residues. The CDR3 coding sequence is TGTGCCAGCAGCCAACGAGCGGGGGAATACAATGAGCAGTTCTTC. Its protein product is CASSQRAGEYNEQFF.